This T cell receptor (beta chain) was documented in a study of blood T cell repertoires in COVID-19. About the study: Sites across the United States, Italy and Spain contributed samples from acute and convalescent COVID-19.

Authors' data handling: Estimated nucleated cell counts came from reference gene primer amplification. Only in-frame clones appear in the TCRdb table, and some are missing; sequencing was by immunoSEQ multiplex PCR. For V, J and clone size, that table is used; D and trimming come from the DNA. The table records about 300,000 clones, 85% of them present only once. Germline V CDR1 and CDR2: LNHDA, SQIVND (reference sequence). The CDR3 sequence is 15 residues long. V was clipped by 2 bases and J by 1 base, with 12 bases between them. This sequence was found in a woman between 45 and 60 years old who had recovered from COVID-19. Sequenced input: PBMCs or T cells enriched from blood (not recorded which). This chain uses TRBV19 with TRBJ2-7, with D perhaps TRBD1 (7 bases). CDR3 DNA: TGTGCCAGTAGTATAAGTCAGGGGGGATCCTACGAGCAGTACTTC. It yields the protein CASSISQGGSYEQYF.